The sequence of this T cell receptor beta chain was determined in a study of shared clonotypes between healthy human individuals. This clone turned up a few times. Its antigen is undetermined. Assay used: immunoSEQ multiplex PCR; TCRdb lists only in-frame clones, some missing. The profile shows 600,000 to 750,000 clones, around 72% of them singletons. The CDR3 is 13 residues long. Between the trimmed V and J ends, which lost 2 bases and 2 bases, there was a span of 6 bases. CDR1 is SGHVS, CDR2 FNYEAQ, per germline. Splitting the CD4+ cells yielded a CD45RA+ naive subset and a CD45RA-negative memory subset. Notes on the study in general: Among non-shared clonotypes, generation probabilities were lower than among those shared by all four donors. Naive subsets generally had larger estimated richness than memory subsets.

The chain has TRBV7-6 and TRBJ1-1; D is uncertain. What was sequenced was memory CD4+ T cells sorted from blood. As for subset: CD45RA-negative fraction. This clonotype originated in a woman under 40 in good health. The CDR3 DNA is TGTGCCAGCAGCTTATCAGGAAACACTGAAGCTTTCTTT. Residues: CASSLSGNTEAFF. Supplemented by reference TRBV7-6 and TRBJ1-1, the full variable domain reads GAGVSQSPRYKVTKRGQDVALRCDPISGHVSLYWYRQALGQGPEFLTYFNYEAQQDKSGLPNDRFSAERPEGSISTLTIQRTEQRDSAMYRCASSLSGNTEAFFGQGTRLTVV.